Shown below are 29 T cell receptor beta chains from a single sample sequenced in a study of identical twins. TCRdb re-analysed the 5' RACE reads in MiXCR, keeping a single row per CDR3 protein. The profile shows about 690,000 distinct CDR3 sequences, approximately 6% of them singletons. The sequenced sample was naive T cells sorted from blood. The source of these receptors is a man between 18 and 29 years old in good health.

J is TRBJ2-7 and V is TRBV2; D not resolved. The germline CDR1 and CDR2 sequences are SNHLY and FYNNEI. Trimming pared 9 bases from V and 0 bases from J, leaving 15 bases between. The CDR3 consists of 14 residues. The CDR3 loop reads CASERRESSYEQYF. The CDR3 DNA is TGTGCCAGTGAGAGGCGAGAAAGCTCCTACGAGCAGTACTTC.

This clonotype was seen many times. The chain carries TRBV12-3 or TRBV12-4 and TRBJ2-5; D uncertain. The CDR3 is made up of 12 amino acids. V was trimmed by 6 bases and J by 5 bases, leaving 10 bases between them. DNA of the CDR3: TGTGCCAGCAGCCGCCTTGGGGAGACCCAGTACTTC. Its translation is CASSRLGETQYF.

This clonotype was seen a few times. This chain links TRBV7-2 with TRBJ1-6, with D unclear. Germline lookup yields CDR1 SGHTA and CDR2 FQGNSA. The CDR3 is 15 residues long. Deletions cut 7 bases from V and 7 bases from J, with 17 bases between. CDR3 nucleotide sequence: TGTGCCAGCACTCCAGATTCGGGGAGAAATTCACCCCTCCACTTT. Translation: CASTPDSGRNSPLHF.

In this sample, this clonotype turned up a few times. V gene TRBV5-1 combines with J gene TRBJ2-3; 8 nucleotides align to TRBD1. Germline values: CDR1 SGHRS, CDR2 YFSETQ. This CDR3 has 14 amino acids. After removal of 4 bases from V and 5 bases from J, the junction contained 6 bases not matched to a gene. DNA for the CDR3: TGCGCCAGCAGCAAGGACAGGGTGGGAGATACGCAGTATTTT. Translated, it gives CASSKDRVGDTQYF.

Ten or more counts support this clonotype. The chain is built from TRBV7-6 and TRBJ2-3, with D tentatively TRBD2 (6 bases). The length of the CDR3 is 15 residues. Germline lookup yields CDR1 SGHVS and CDR2 FNYEAQ. V dropped 6 bases and J dropped 0 bases, with 13 bases sitting between them. CDR3 residues: CASREGYTSTDTQYF. The CDR3 DNA is TGTGCCAGCAGGGAGGGCTATACTAGCACAGATACGCAGTATTTT.

The chain combines TRBV7-9 with TRBJ2-1; 7 nucleotides line up with TRBD2. The J segment lost 7 bases and the V segment lost 3 bases, leaving 9 bases of the junction unmatched. CDR1 and CDR2 from the germline V gene are SEHNR and FQNEAQ (reference sequence). The CDR3 is made up of 15 amino acids. CDR3 in DNA: TGTGCCAGCAGCTTTTCCGGACTAGAAATGAATGAGCAGTTCTTC. The encoded protein is CASSFSGLEMNEQFF.

This clonotype has at least ten counts. The chain employs TRBV7-6 and TRBJ2-7; 8 bases map to TRBD2. Germline V lookup: CDR1 SGHVS, CDR2 FNYEAQ. The CDR3 totals 18 residues. V was pared by 2 bases and J by 8 bases, with 20 bases of the junction left unmatched. Here the CDR3 DNA reads TGTGCCAGCAGCTTATCTTCCATAGGGGCGGGAGGCCTTGCCCAGCAGTACTTC. Protein sequence: CASSLSSIGAGGLAQQYF.

This clonotype was observed a handful of times. The rearrangement links TRBV12-3 or TRBV12-4 to TRBJ2-3; the D gene is possibly TRBD1 (6 bases). The CDR3 length is 14 residues. Trimming stripped 11 bases from V and 2 bases from J, with 17 bases between. For the CDR3, the DNA is TGTGCCTCTCACAGGGAGTCTTCCACAGATACGCAGTATTTT. It codes for CASHRESSTDTQYF.

The sample holds a few counts of this clonotype. The rearrangement uses TRBV9 and TRBJ2-7, with D maybe TRBD2 (6 bases). Germline assignment: CDR1 SGDLS and CDR2 YYNGEE. This CDR3 comprises 13 residues. Deletions cut 1 base from V and 6 bases from J, with 11 bases between. The CDR3, as DNA: TGTGCCAGCAGCGTATGGGGGGAAGGCGAGCAGTACTTC. It codes for CASSVWGEGEQYF.

There are many counts of this clonotype. This sequence joins TRBV27 and TRBJ2-7; possibly TRBD1 or TRBD2 for D (5 bases each). V lost 8 bases to trimming and J lost 0 bases, with 11 bases between them. The CDR3 runs to 13 residues. Germline V gene sequence: CDR1 MNHEY, CDR2 SMNVEV (reference sequence). CDR3 DNA sequence: TGTGCCAGCGCCCAGAGGGGCTCCTACGAGCAGTACGTC. Translating gives CASAQRGSYEQYV.

The chain carries TRBV20-1 and TRBJ2-7, with no clear D. Germline values: CDR1 DFQATT, CDR2 SNEGSKA (reference sequence). CDR3 size: 13 residues. The V end lost 3 bases, the J end lost 3 bases, and 12 bases lay between the germline ends. CDR3 region: CSASRAGHYEQYV. The CDR3 DNA is TGCAGTGCTAGTCGGGCAGGCCACTACGAGCAGTACGTC.

The chain carries TRBV11-3 and TRBJ2-3; 8 nucleotides align to TRBD2. This CDR3 is 16 amino acids long. V shed 6 bases and J 3 bases; nucleotides not matched to a gene: 11. Per germline, CDR1 SGHNT and CDR2 YENEEA. The CDR3: CASSDGRGGRTDTQYF. The CDR3 nucleotides are TGTGCCAGCAGTGACGGCCGGGGCGGGAGGACAGATACGCAGTATTTT.

This clonotype was counted ten times or more. The chain joins TRBV6-1 to TRBJ2-1; TRBD2 might be the D (6 bases). Deletions cut 7 bases from V and 8 bases from J, with 21 bases between. The CDR3 spans 15 residues. Germline assignment: CDR1 MNHNS and CDR2 SASEGT. This chain's CDR3 is CASMVSGAHIYEQFF. The CDR3 nucleotides are TGTGCCAGCATGGTGTCGGGAGCCCACATCTATGAGCAGTTCTTC.

The sample holds many counts of this clonotype. This rearrangement joins TRBV5-1 to TRBJ2-1; 10 positions match TRBD2. This CDR3 region has 15 residues. J lost 6 bases, V lost 1 base, and 4 bases had no gene match. CDR1 is SGHRS and CDR2 is YFSETQ in the germline V gene. CDR3 bases: TGCGCCAGCAGCTTGACTAGCGGGAAAGTCAATGAGCAGTTCTTC. It yields the protein CASSLTSGKVNEQFF.

This clonotype was seen repeatedly, ten times or more. J is TRBJ1-6 and V is TRBV6-5; D may be TRBD1 (6 bases). CDR3 size: 12 residues. The V gene lost 2 bases and the J gene lost 10 bases, with 6 bases spanning the gap. Germline CDR1 and CDR2: MNHEY and SVGAGI. This chain's CDR3 is CASSYGGSPLHF. DNA for the CDR3: TGTGCCAGCAGTTACGGGGGCTCACCCCTCCACTTT.

At least ten counts were recorded for this clonotype. V and J are TRBV9 and TRBJ2-2; 10 positions agree with TRBD2. Germline CDR1 SGDLS, CDR2 YYNGEE. After removal of 0 bases from V and 6 bases from J, the junction contained 2 bases not matched to a gene. CDR3 length: 15 amino acids. The CDR3 loop reads CASSVVTSGPGELFF. In nucleotides, the CDR3 is TGTGCCAGCAGCGTAGTGACTAGCGGGCCCGGGGAGCTGTTTTTT.

This clonotype was counted many times. This chain joins TRBV7-3 and TRBJ2-5; tentative D call: TRBD1 (6 bases). CDR1 SGHTA and CDR2 FQGTGA come from the germline V gene. Trimming removed 2 bases at V and 3 bases at J, with 7 bases between. The length of the CDR3 is 13 residues. CDR3 amino acids: CASSLSGEETQYF. The CDR3, as DNA: TGTGCCAGCAGCTTATCAGGGGAAGAGACCCAGTACTTC.

This clonotype was observed at least ten times. CDR3 region: CASSLEPAGQSIQYF. Here the CDR3 DNA reads TGTGCCAGCAGCTTAGAGCCCGCGGGACAAAGCATTCAGTACTTC. The chain recombines TRBV7-2 with TRBJ2-4; D could derive from TRBD1 or TRBD2 (6 bases each). V lost 1 base and J lost 9, with 16 bases in between. CDR1 and CDR2 from the germline V gene are SGHTA and FQGNSA. CDR3 length: 15 amino acids.

This clonotype was detected many times. The chain links TRBV4-1 to TRBJ2-4; 9 positions match TRBD1. The length of the CDR3 is 18 residues. V lost 1 base to trimming and J lost 0 bases; unmatched junction nucleotides: 7. Germline V gives CDR1 MGHRA, CDR2 YSYEKL. DNA of the CDR3: TGCGCCAGCAGCCAAGGGACAGGGGAAGCACTAGCCAAAAACATTCAGTACTTC. This encodes CASSQGTGEALAKNIQYF.

The V call is TRBV7-2, the J call TRBJ1-3; D is unresolved. Germline assignment: CDR1 SGHTA and CDR2 FQGNSA. V lost 5 bases, J lost 4 bases, and 6 bases lay in between. The CDR3 is made up of 12 amino acids. As DNA, the CDR3 is TGTGCCAGCAGCACCCCAGGAAACACCATATATTTT. Translated: CASSTPGNTIYF.

This clonotype has ten or more counts. V and J are TRBV10-3 and TRBJ2-5, with D possibly matching TRBD2 (5 bases). Trimming took off 2 bases at V and 4 bases at J, with 11 bases between the two ends. CDR3 size: 14 residues. Per the germline V gene, CDR1 is ENHRY and CDR2 is SYGVKD. The CDR3 DNA reads TGTGCCATCAGTGAGCTGACGGGAACAGAGACCCAGTACTTC. Protein sequence: CAISELTGTETQYF.

V is TRBV6-1 and J is TRBJ2-5; 9 nucleotides align to TRBD2. The V segment lost 4 bases and the J segment 5 bases; nucleotides outside the gene matches: 8. Looked up from germline, CDR1 is MNHNS and CDR2 is SASEGT. CDR3 length: 15 residues. CDR3 sequence reads: CASSGGTSITETQYF. Written as DNA, the CDR3 is TGTGCCAGCAGTGGCGGGACTAGCATAACGGAGACCCAGTACTTC.

The table lists this clonotype with many counts. The rearrangement joins TRBV12-3 or TRBV12-4 to TRBJ2-2; tentatively, D is TRBD1 (6 bases). The V and J ends lost 2 bases and 3 bases respectively, with 10 bases between them. The CDR3 totals 15 residues. The chain's CDR3 is CASSLRQGYTGELFF. CDR3 DNA: TGTGCCAGCAGTTTAAGGCAGGGGTACACCGGGGAGCTGTTTTTT.

The chain couples TRBV4-2 to TRBJ2-4; possibly TRBD1 for D (5 bases). CDR1 LGHNA and CDR2 YNFKEQ come from the germline V gene. The V end was cut by 7 bases, the J end by 11 bases, with 18 bases between. The CDR3 runs to 13 residues. CDR3 sequence reads: CASNEPGQGVQYF. The DNA of the CDR3 is TGTGCCAGCAACGAACCGGGCCAAGGGGTTCAGTACTTC.

This clonotype was counted at least ten times. V usage is TRBV27 and J usage is TRBJ2-7, with D possibly being TRBD2 (6 bases). The CDR3 runs 13 residues. Trimming took off 6 bases at V and 2 bases at J, with 11 bases between the two ends. Germline CDR1 and CDR2: MNHEY and SMNVEV (reference sequence). The DNA of the CDR3 is TGTGCCAGCAGCATGGGAGGCCCCTACGAGCAGTACTTC. It is translated as CASSMGGPYEQYF.

This chain joins TRBV20-1 and TRBJ2-3; 10 positions match TRBD2. The V gene end was trimmed by 6 bases and the J gene end by 0 bases; junction bases not matched to a gene: 3. Germline CDR1 is DFQATT and CDR2 is SNEGSKA (reference sequence). The CDR3 has 14 amino acids. The DNA of the CDR3 is TGCAGTGCCACGGGACTAGCGAGCACAGATACGCAGTATTTT. As protein: CSATGLASTDTQYF.

V gene TRBV14 combines with J gene TRBJ2-1; 7 nucleotides match TRBD2. The CDR3 is made up of 16 amino acids. The J segment lost 4 bases and the V segment lost 4 bases, leaving 10 bases of the junction unmatched. Germline loops: CDR1 SGHDN, CDR2 FVKESK. The CDR3 DNA reads TGTGCCAGCAGCCCCCGGCCTAGCGGTAATTACAATGAGCAGTTCTTC. Residues: CASSPRPSGNYNEQFF.

This clonotype was found many times. This rearrangement joins TRBV5-1 to TRBJ2-1; 11 bases agree with TRBD2. V lost 2 bases to trimming and J lost 4 bases; unmatched junction nucleotides: 11. There are 18 residues in the CDR3. Germline values: CDR1 SGHRS, CDR2 YFSETQ. CDR3 DNA: TGCGCCAGCAGCTTCCTCTCCATAGCGGGAGGGCGTTACAATGAGCAGTTCTTC. Translated: CASSFLSIAGGRYNEQFF.

The chain employs TRBV4-3 and TRBJ1-4; D remains ambiguous. With 4 bases removed from V and 4 bases from J, the gap between germline ends came to 22 bases. Germline-derived CDR1 and CDR2 are LGHNA and YSLEER. The CDR3 spans 18 residues. CDR3 sequence reads: CASSPRVWAVVGNEKLFF. The CDR3, as DNA: TGCGCCAGCAGCCCCCGGGTCTGGGCGGTCGTGGGTAATGAAAAACTGTTTTTT.